The 24 T cell receptor beta chains below were found in one sample sequenced in a study of neoadjuvant nivolumab and ipilimumab in lung cancer. Assay used: immunoSEQ multiplex PCR; TCRdb lists only in-frame clones, some missing. Here the sample spans several thousand clones, 70% to 80% being singletons. The sample here was adjacent normal lung tissue, taken after neoadjuvant nivolumab, alone or with ipilimumab, at or shortly before surgery. These receptor sequences come from an adult with non-small cell lung cancer.

The V gene is TRBV5-5, the J gene TRBJ2-5, with D perhaps TRBD1 or TRBD2 (5 bases each). Looked up from germline, CDR1 is SGHKS and CDR2 is YYEKEE (reference sequence). This CDR3 has 15 residues. V gave up 4 bases and J gave up 1 base, with 14 bases separating them. The CDR3 sequence is CASSTPGRSQETQYF. CDR3 in DNA: TGTGCCAGCAGCACACCGGGACGGTCCCAAGAGACCCAGTACTTC.

CDR3 DNA: TGTGCCACCAGAAGTGGGGGATCGGGCAATCAGCCCCAGCATTTT. The encoded protein is CATRSGGSGNQPQHF. V usage is TRBV27 and J usage is TRBJ1-5; TRBD1 is a possible D gene (5 bases). V was trimmed by 10 bases and J by 2 bases, leaving 18 bases between them. Germline CDR1 is MNHEY and CDR2 is SMNVEV (reference sequence). The CDR3 has 15 amino acids.

This chain connects TRBV27 to TRBJ2-7; the match to TRBD1 covers 7 bases. In germline, CDR1 is MNHEY, CDR2 SMNVEV (reference sequence). The CDR3 covers 13 residues. J lost 0 bases, V lost 7 bases, and 3 bases had no gene match. CDR3 sequence reads: CASKQGPSYEQYF. Written as DNA, the CDR3 is TGTGCCAGCAAACAGGGGCCCTCCTACGAGCAGTACTTC.

This chain links TRBV5-6 with TRBJ2-1; D remains unclear. V lost 0 bases, J lost 9 bases, and 19 bases lay in between. Per germline, CDR1 SGHDT and CDR2 YYEEEE. CDR3 size: 16 residues. CDR3 nucleotides: TGTGCCAGCAGCTTGGTTCAAGGTCTCGTTGCGAGTGAGCAGTTCTTC. Amino acids: CASSLVQGLVASEQFF.

This clone occurred once. The chain joins TRBV27 to TRBJ2-2, with D perhaps matching TRBD1 (6 bases). Germline V CDR1 and CDR2: MNHEY, SMNVEV (reference sequence). V dropped 4 bases and J dropped 1 base, with 25 bases sitting between them. The CDR3 has 20 residues. CDR3 in DNA: TGTGCCAGCAGTTCCCGCAGGGGTTCCGGAGCTGAGATGAACACCGGGGAGCTGTTTTTT. Protein: CASSSRRGSGAEMNTGELFF.

This sequence joins TRBV7-9 and TRBJ2-1, with D possibly TRBD1 on 5 matching bases. Germline CDR1 SEHNR, CDR2 FQNEAQ (reference sequence). The CDR3 has 12 residues. Trimming removed 5 bases at V and 6 bases at J, with 8 bases between. In nucleotides, the CDR3 is TGTGCCAGCAGCAGGGGTGGCAATGAGCAGTTCTTC. Translated: CASSRGGNEQFF. Filled out from reference TRBV7-9 and TRBJ2-1, the complete variable domain reads DTGVSQNPRHKITKRGQNVTFRCDPISEHNRLYWYRQTLGQGPEFLTYFQNEAQLEKSRLLSDRFSAERPKGSFSTLEIQRTEQGDSAMYLCASSRGGNEQFFGPGTRLTVL.

The chain combines TRBV5-4 with TRBJ1-2; D is undetermined. The V end lost 0 bases, the J end lost 4 bases, and 13 bases lay between the germline ends. The CDR3 extends over 15 amino acids. Germline V gene lookup returns CDR1 SGHNT and CDR2 YYREEE (reference sequence). CDR3 DNA sequence: TGTGCCAGCAGCTTGGCGGGCCAACGGAGCTATGGCTACACCTTC. Translating gives CASSLAGQRSYGYTF.

This chain joins TRBV5-6 and TRBJ1-2, with D perhaps TRBD1 (5 bases). Germline V lookup: CDR1 SGHDT, CDR2 YYEEEE. The germline V and J ends were trimmed by 6 bases and 6 bases, with 21 bases remaining between them. The CDR3 has 15 residues. The CDR3 loop is CASNPRDHLLDGYTF. Written as DNA, the CDR3 is TGTGCCAGCAACCCTAGGGACCACCTGCTCGATGGCTACACCTTC.

The chain is built from TRBV5-6 and TRBJ1-2; D might be TRBD1 (5 bases). The CDR3 runs to 13 residues. Trimming removed 4 bases at V and 6 bases at J, with 13 bases between. Germline CDR1 and CDR2: SGHDT and YYEEEE. CDR3 amino acids: CASSGAGAHGYTF. As DNA, the CDR3 is TGTGCCAGCAGCGGGGCGGGTGCGCATGGCTACACCTTC.

By its share, this clone is large (0.1 to 1%). The chain recombines TRBV9 with TRBJ1-6, with D perhaps matching TRBD1 (6 bases). Trimming stripped 4 bases from V and 8 bases from J, with 16 bases between. This CDR3 spans 15 amino acids. Germline CDR1 is SGDLS and CDR2 is YYNGEE. Here the CDR3 DNA reads TGTGCCAGCAGCTCATCCACAGGGCCCTATTCACCCCTCCACTTT. This translates into CASSSSTGPYSPLHF.

This chain joins TRBV4-1 and TRBJ2-1; the D is unclear. With 4 bases removed from V and 5 bases from J, the gap between germline ends came to 12 bases. There are 14 residues in the CDR3. Germline-derived CDR1 and CDR2 are MGHRA and YSYEKL. The CDR3 is CASSPAAKDNEQFF. As DNA, the CDR3 is TGCGCCAGCAGCCCTGCCGCGAAGGACAATGAGCAGTTCTTC.

This clone was seen only once. This chain links TRBV7-8 with TRBJ2-5, with D maybe TRBD1 (5 bases). The CDR3 spans 13 residues. Germline V lookup: CDR1 SGHVS, CDR2 FQNEAQ. Trimming took 6 bases from V and 2 from J, leaving 10 bases between them. DNA for the CDR3: TGTGCCAGCAGTAAAGACAGACAAGAGACCCAGTACTTC. Translation: CASSKDRQETQYF.

This chain joins TRBV18 and TRBJ2-3; D uncertain. The CDR3 consists of 14 residues. Looked up from germline, CDR1 is KGHSH and CDR2 is LQKENI. V lost 1 base, J lost 3 bases, and 8 bases lay in between. CDR3 residues: CASSPRQSTDTQYF. DNA for the CDR3: TGTGCCAGCTCACCACGTCAGTCTACAGATACGCAGTATTTT.

The genes are TRBV6-1 and TRBJ1-4; D gene uncertain. From germline, CDR1 is MNHNS and CDR2 SASEGT. The CDR3 contains 12 residues. V shed 8 bases and J shed 9 bases, with 13 bases lying between them. In nucleotides, the CDR3 is TGTGCCAGCGGGATAGGACTTAAAAAACTGTTTTTT. This translates into CASGIGLKKLFF.

The chain is built from TRBV9 and TRBJ2-3; D call uncertain. CDR1 and CDR2 (germline): SGDLS, YYNGEE. V lost 3 bases and J lost 0, with 14 bases in between. The CDR3 spans 16 residues. CDR3 amino acids: CASSEARSTSTDTQYF. CDR3 coding DNA: TGTGCCAGCAGCGAGGCTAGATCTACTAGCACAGATACGCAGTATTTT. Together with reference TRBV9 and TRBJ2-3, the CDR3 gives the full variable domain: DSGVTQTPKHLITATGQRVTLRCSPRSGDLSVYWYQQSLDQGLQFLIQYYNGEERAKGNILERFSAQQFPDLHSELNLSSLELGDSALYFCASSEARSTSTDTQYFGPGTRLTVL.

The V call is TRBV5-4, the J call TRBJ2-7; D not certain. Trimming took off 2 bases at V and 0 bases at J, with 6 bases between the two ends. Germline loops: CDR1 SGHNT, CDR2 YYREEE (reference sequence). This CDR3 has 13 amino acids. The CDR3 nucleotides are TGTGCCAGCAGCTTACCCAGCTCCTACGAGCAGTACTTC. Amino acids: CASSLPSSYEQYF.

This chain connects TRBV5-1 to TRBJ1-2, with 10 positions matching TRBD1. V gave up 4 bases and J gave up 7 bases; unmatched junction bases: 7. The CDR3 loop spans 14 amino acids. Germline lookup yields CDR1 SGHRS and CDR2 YFSETQ. DNA of the CDR3: TGCGCCAGCAGCGCCAGACAGGGGGCGCGTGGCTACACCTTC. Its protein product is CASSARQGARGYTF.

The rearrangement links TRBV5-1 to TRBJ1-5, with TRBD1 matching 9 bases. The CDR3 runs to 17 residues. The V gene's germline CDR1 is SGHRS and CDR2 YFSETQ. V dropped 0 bases and J dropped 4; count of bases not matched to a gene: 8. The CDR3 here is CASSLGTGAFGNQPQHF. For the CDR3, the DNA is TGCGCCAGCAGCTTGGGGACAGGGGCGTTTGGTAATCAGCCCCAGCATTTT.

This clone was seen just once. The chain is built from TRBV27 and TRBJ1-2; a possible D gene is TRBD1 (6 bases). The V gene lost 4 bases and the J gene lost 4 bases, with 10 bases spanning the gap. Germline CDR1 MNHEY, CDR2 SMNVEV (reference sequence). The CDR3 length is 13 residues. CDR3 region: CASSSTGSYGYTF. The CDR3 coding sequence is TGTGCCAGCAGTTCCACAGGGTCCTATGGCTACACCTTC.

This clone was seen only a few times. The chain joins TRBV5-4 to TRBJ1-1, with a tentative D call TRBD1 (6 bases). Germline CDR1 and CDR2: SGHNT and YYREEE (reference sequence). The CDR3 has 14 amino acids. Trimming cost V 4 bases and J 1 base, with 11 bases left between them. The CDR3 sequence is CASSVDRKNTEAFF. For the CDR3, the DNA is TGTGCCAGCAGCGTGGACAGAAAGAACACTGAAGCTTTCTTT.

V and J are TRBV5-1 and TRBJ2-1; 8 positions agree with TRBD2. Trimming cost V 0 bases and J 7 bases; bases outside gene matches: 9. The CDR3 totals 16 residues. Per the germline V gene, CDR1 is SGHRS and CDR2 is YFSETQ. The CDR3 reads CASSLEGLDLRNEQFF. The CDR3 nucleotides read TGCGCCAGCAGCTTGGAGGGACTAGACTTACGGAATGAGCAGTTCTTC.

The CDR3 is CASSQVEAGSEKLFF. In DNA form, the CDR3 reads TGTGCCAGCAGCCAAGTCGAGGCGGGATCGGAAAAACTGTTTTTT. The chain employs TRBV28 and TRBJ1-4; D is undetermined. Germline CDR1 reads MDHEN; CDR2 reads SYDVKM. This CDR3 has 15 amino acids. Trimming stripped 6 bases from V and 8 bases from J, with 19 bases between.

CDR3 nucleotide sequence: TGTGCCAGCAGTGACTCTAGCGGGGGGGCCAATGAGCAGTTCTTC. Its translation is CASSDSSGGANEQFF. This chain joins TRBV6-4 and TRBJ2-1; 11 bases fit TRBD2. Germline V lookup: CDR1 MRHNA, CDR2 SNTAGT. V shed 0 bases and J 6 bases; nucleotides not matched to a gene: 1. The CDR3 runs to 15 residues.

This clone was found a few times. The chain has TRBV4-3 and TRBJ1-1; D might be TRBD1 (6 bases). With 0 bases removed from V and 7 bases from J, the gap between germline ends came to 12 bases. The CDR3 consists of 14 residues. The germline V gene has CDR1 LGHNA and CDR2 YSLEER. The CDR3 coding sequence is TGCGCCAGCAGCCAAGATCTCCAGGGGCTTGAAGCTTTCTTT. Translated: CASSQDLQGLEAFF.